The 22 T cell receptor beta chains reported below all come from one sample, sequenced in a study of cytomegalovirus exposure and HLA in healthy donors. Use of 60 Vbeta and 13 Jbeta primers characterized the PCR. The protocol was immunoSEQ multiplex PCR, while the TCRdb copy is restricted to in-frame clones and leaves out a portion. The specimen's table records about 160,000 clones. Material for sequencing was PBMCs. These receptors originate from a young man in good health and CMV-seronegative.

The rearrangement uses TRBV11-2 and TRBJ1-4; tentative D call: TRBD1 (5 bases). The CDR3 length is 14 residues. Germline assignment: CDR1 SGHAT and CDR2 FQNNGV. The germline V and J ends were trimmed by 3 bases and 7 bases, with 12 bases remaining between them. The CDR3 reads CASSLGGQGEKLFF. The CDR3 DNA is TGTGCCAGCAGCTTGGGAGGGCAGGGTGAAAAACTGTTTTTT.

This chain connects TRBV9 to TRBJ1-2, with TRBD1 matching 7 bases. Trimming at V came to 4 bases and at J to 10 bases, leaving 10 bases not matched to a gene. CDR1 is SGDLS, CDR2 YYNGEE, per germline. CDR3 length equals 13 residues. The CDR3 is CASSRGQANDYTF. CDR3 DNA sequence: TGTGCCAGCAGCCGCGGACAGGCAAATGACTACACCTTC.

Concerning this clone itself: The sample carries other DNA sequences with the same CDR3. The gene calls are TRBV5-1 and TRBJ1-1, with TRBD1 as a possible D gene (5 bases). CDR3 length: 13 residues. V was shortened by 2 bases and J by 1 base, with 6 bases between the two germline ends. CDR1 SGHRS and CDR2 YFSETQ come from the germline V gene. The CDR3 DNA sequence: TGCGCCAGCAGCTTTACAGGGAACACTGAAGCTTTCTTT. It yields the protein CASSFTGNTEAFF.

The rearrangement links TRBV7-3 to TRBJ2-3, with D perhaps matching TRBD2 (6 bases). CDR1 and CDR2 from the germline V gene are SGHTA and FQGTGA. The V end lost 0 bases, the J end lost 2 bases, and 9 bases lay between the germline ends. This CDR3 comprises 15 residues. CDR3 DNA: TGTGCCAGCAGCTTAACTAGCGGCCTCACAGATACGCAGTATTTT. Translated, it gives CASSLTSGLTDTQYF.

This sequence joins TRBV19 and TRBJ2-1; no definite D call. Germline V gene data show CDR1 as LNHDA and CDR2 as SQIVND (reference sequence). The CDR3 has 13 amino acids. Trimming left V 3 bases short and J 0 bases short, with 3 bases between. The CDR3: CASSMASYNEQFF. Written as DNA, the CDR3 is TGTGCCAGTAGTATGGCCTCCTACAATGAGCAGTTCTTC.

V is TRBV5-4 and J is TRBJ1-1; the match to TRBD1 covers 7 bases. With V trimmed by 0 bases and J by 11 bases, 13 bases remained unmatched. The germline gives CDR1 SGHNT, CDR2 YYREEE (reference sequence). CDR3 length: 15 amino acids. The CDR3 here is CASSLVTGTVYSAFF. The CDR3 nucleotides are TGTGCCAGCAGCTTGGTTACAGGGACAGTCTATAGTGCTTTCTTT.

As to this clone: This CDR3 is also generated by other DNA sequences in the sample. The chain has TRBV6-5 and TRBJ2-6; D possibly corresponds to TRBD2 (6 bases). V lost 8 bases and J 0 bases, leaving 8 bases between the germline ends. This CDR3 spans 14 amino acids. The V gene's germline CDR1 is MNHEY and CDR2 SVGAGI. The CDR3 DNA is TGTGCCAGCTCCGGGGGCTCTGGGGCCAACGTCCTGACTTTC. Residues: CASSGGSGANVLTF.

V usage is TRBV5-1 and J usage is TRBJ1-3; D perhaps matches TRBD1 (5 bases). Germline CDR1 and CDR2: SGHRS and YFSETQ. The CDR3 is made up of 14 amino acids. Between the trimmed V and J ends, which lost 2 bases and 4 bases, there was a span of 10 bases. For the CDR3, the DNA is TGCGCCAGCAGCTTCGATAGGGGAGGAAACACCATATATTTT. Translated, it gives CASSFDRGGNTIYF. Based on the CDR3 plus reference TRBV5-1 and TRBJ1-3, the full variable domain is KAGVTQTPRYLIKTRGQQVTLSCSPISGHRSVSWYQQTPGQGLQFLFEYFSETQRNKGNFPGRFSGRQFSNSRSEMNVSTLELGDSALYLCASSFDRGGNTIYFGEGSWLTVV.

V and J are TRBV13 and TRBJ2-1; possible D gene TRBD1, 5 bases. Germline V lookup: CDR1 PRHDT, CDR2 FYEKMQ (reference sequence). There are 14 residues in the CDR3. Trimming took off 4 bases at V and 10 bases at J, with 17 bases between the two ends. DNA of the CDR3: TGTGCCAGCAGCTCCGTAGTAGAGGCAGGGGAGCAGTTCTTC. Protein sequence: CASSSVVEAGEQFF.

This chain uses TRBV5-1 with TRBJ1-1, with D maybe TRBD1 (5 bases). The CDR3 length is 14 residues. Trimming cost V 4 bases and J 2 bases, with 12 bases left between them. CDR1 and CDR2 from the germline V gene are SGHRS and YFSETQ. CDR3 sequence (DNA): TGCGCCAGCAGCCGCGCTGGACAAAACACTGAAGCTTTCTTT. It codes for CASSRAGQNTEAFF.

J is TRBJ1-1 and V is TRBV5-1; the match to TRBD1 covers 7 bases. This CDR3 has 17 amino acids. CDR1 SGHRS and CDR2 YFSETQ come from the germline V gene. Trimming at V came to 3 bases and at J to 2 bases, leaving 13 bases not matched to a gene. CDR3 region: CASSSFISGTENTEAFF. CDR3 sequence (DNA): TGCGCCAGCAGCTCATTTATTTCCGGGACAGAAAACACTGAAGCTTTCTTT.

In DNA, the CDR3 is TGCGCCAGCAGCAGGGACAGACCGAACACCGGGGAGCTGTTTTTT. Translated, it gives CASSRDRPNTGELFF. This sequence joins TRBV5-1 and TRBJ2-2; TRBD1 matches at 7 bases. The germline gives CDR1 SGHRS, CDR2 YFSETQ. CDR3 length equals 15 residues. After removal of 4 bases from V and 0 bases from J, the junction contained 3 bases not matched to a gene. Based on the CDR3 plus reference TRBV5-1 and TRBJ2-2, the full variable domain is KAGVTQTPRYLIKTRGQQVTLSCSPISGHRSVSWYQQTPGQGLQFLFEYFSETQRNKGNFPGRFSGRQFSNSRSEMNVSTLELGDSALYLCASSRDRPNTGELFFGEGSRLTVL.

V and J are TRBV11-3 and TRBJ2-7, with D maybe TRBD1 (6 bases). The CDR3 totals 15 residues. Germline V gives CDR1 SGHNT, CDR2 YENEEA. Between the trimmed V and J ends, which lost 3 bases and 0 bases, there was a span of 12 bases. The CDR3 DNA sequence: TGTGCCAGCAGCTTCCGACAGGCGATCTCCTACGAGCAGTACTTC. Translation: CASSFRQAISYEQYF.

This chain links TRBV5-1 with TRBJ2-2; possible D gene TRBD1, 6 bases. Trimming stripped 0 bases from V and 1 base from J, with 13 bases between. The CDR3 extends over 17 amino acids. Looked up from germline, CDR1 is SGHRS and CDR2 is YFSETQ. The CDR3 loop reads CASSLATGQLNTGELFF. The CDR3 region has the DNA TGCGCCAGCAGCTTGGCCACAGGGCAGCTGAACACCGGGGAGCTGTTTTTT.

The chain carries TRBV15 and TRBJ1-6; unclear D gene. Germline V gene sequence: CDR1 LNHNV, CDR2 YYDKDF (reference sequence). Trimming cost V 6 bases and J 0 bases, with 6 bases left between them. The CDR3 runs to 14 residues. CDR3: CATSASSYNSPLHF. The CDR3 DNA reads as TGTGCCACCAGTGCCAGCTCCTATAATTCACCCCTCCACTTT.

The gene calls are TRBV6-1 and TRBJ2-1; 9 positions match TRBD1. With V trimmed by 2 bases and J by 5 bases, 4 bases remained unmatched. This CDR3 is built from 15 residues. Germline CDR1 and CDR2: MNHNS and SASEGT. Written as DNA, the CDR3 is TGTGCCAGCAGTGAAAGGACAGGGGAGAACAATGAGCAGTTCTTC. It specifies CASSERTGENNEQFF.

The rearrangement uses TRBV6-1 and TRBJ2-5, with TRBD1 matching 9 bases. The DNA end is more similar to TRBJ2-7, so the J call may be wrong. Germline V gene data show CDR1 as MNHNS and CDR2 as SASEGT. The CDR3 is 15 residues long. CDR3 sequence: CASSRTGTGIYEQYF. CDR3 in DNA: TGTGCCAGCAGTCGAACCGGGACAGGGATCTACGAGCAGTACTTC.

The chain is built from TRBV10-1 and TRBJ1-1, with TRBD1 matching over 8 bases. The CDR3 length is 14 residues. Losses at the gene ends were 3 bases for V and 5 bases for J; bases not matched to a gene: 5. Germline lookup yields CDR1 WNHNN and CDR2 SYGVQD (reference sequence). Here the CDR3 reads CASSDVQGDTEAFF. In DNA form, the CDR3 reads TGCGCCAGCAGTGATGTACAGGGGGATACTGAAGCTTTCTTT.

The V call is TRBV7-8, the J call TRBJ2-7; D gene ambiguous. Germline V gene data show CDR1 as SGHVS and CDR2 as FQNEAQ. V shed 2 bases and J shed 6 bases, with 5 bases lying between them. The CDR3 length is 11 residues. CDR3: CASSLSVEQYF. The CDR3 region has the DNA TGTGCCAGCAGCTTAAGCGTCGAGCAGTACTTC. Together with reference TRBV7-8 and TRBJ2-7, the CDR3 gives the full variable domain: GAGVSQSPRYKVAKRGQDVALRCDPISGHVSLFWYQQALGQGPEFLTYFQNEAQLDKSGLPSDRFFAERPEGSVSTLKIQRTQQEDSAVYLCASSLSVEQYFGPGTRLTVT.

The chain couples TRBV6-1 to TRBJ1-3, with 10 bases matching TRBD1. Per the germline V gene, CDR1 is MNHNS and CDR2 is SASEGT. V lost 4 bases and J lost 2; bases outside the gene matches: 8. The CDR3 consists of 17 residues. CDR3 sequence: CASSGSRQGATGNTIYF. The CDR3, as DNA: TGTGCCAGCAGTGGAAGTCGACAGGGGGCGACTGGAAACACCATATATTTT.

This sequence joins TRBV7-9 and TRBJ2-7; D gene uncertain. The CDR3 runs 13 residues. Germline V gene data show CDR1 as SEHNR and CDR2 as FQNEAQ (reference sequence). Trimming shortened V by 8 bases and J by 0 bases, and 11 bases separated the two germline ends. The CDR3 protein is CASARMPSYEQYF. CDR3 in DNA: TGTGCCAGCGCGAGAATGCCCTCCTACGAGCAGTACTTC.

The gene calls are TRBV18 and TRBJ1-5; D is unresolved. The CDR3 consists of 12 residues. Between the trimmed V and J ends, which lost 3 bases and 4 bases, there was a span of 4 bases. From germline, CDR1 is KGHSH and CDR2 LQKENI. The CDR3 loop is CASSPPNQPQHF. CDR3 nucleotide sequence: TGTGCCAGCTCACCCCCAAATCAGCCCCAGCATTTT.